This record covers a single T cell receptor (beta chain). What this receptor recognizes is not known. No much larger clone is present one base from it, and per-base qualities are unavailable. The CDR3 runs 15 residues from the cysteine to the phenylalanine. Just CDR3 DNA is preserved here, 45 bases in frame from base 1. CDR1 and CDR2, per the germline V gene, are KGHSH and LQKENI. Trimming removed 3 bases from V and 2 bases from J, leaving 13 bases between the germline ends. At diagnosis, tumor, uninvolved tumor-adjacent lung and peripheral blood were collected and then preserved as a mix of FFPE and fresh-frozen material. For TCR repertoire profiling, blood samples were analyzed in the form of peripheral blood mononuclear cells. TCR beta CDR3 regions were sequenced from DNA using the immunoSEQ Assay. In the original analysis: T cell density was computed as TCR beta template counts normalized to usable DNA estimated by amplifying housekeeping genes. Using the preseqR package, richness was estimated by extrapolating to 120,000 templates for tissue samples and 400,000 templates for PBMC samples. Clonality was defined as one minus Pielou's evenness. Differential abundance testing on productive amino-acid clonotypes, with a minimum total count of 5 and an alpha of 0.1, was used to identify tissue-enriched TCRs. The Jaccard Index and the Morisita Overlap Index were used to measure repertoire overlap between compartments. GLIPH clustered TCR beta CDR3s with public tetramer-defined viral CDR3s; viral motifs required at least three viral sequences plus V-gene enrichment. TCRdb took this table from immuneACCESS and kept in-frame rearrangements with V and J called. Such tables lack part of the clones; where checked against another copy, unresolved V genes explain under half of the gap, and the rest is unexplained. V, J and clone size are taken as reported in that table, and D and trimming were inferred from the DNA itself. For this sample there are approximately 31,000 clones; approximately 81% appear just once. The ten largest clonotypes hold about 38% of the sample.

This sample was included in a study of T cells in localized non-small cell lung cancer (dated by TCRdb to the early 2020s). Study-wide context: The study analyzed T cell repertoires of hundreds of early-stage NSCLC patients, comparing tumors and uninvolved tumor-adjacent lungs. The cohort consisted of 236 treatment-naive NSCLC patients whose localized lung tumors had been resected. A mean age of around 66 years was recorded for the NSCLC patients, of whom approximately 130 were male and 100 to 110 were female. Broad study findings and their caveats: Because multi-region tumor sequencing was not done, intratumor heterogeneity could not be ruled out. Since the design was exploratory, TCR variables were selected using unadjusted p-values with no false-discovery rate correction. The highest T cell clonality was observed in uninvolved tumor-adjacent lung, where clonality exceeded that of tumor, suggesting that antigenic responses were more focused in uninvolved tumor-adjacent lung. A median of around 60 of the top 100 tumor clones turned up in the paired uninvolved adjacent lung, and fewer than 35 of those clones also ranked among the top 100 of that same adjacent lung. Longer overall survival was associated with higher blood T cell density, whereas shorter survival was associated with higher adjacent-lung clonality.

Recombination connected TRBV18 to TRBJ2-5; perhaps TRBD1 is the D gene, with 6 bases matching. The source of this sequence is a male donor aged 60 or over with stage II squamous cell lung carcinoma. The input for sequencing was peripheral blood, taken before any cancer treatment. The base sequence is TGTGCCAGCTCACCCCCGAGCGGACAGCAAGAGACCCAGTACTTC. Protein translation: CASSPPSGQQETQYF.